The source of this TCR beta chain is a study of T cell responses to AZD1222 COVID-19 vaccine. Overall study results and limits: Just a handful of people given AZD1222 tested seropositive at baseline. Possibly, clonal diversity was underestimated; donors were largely white British and included more females.

As for this clone: No antigen is known for it.

Only in-frame clones appear in the TCRdb table, and some are missing; sequencing was by immunoSEQ multiplex PCR. The sample comprises about 60,000 clones, 70% to 90% of which are singletons, and 6.5% to 8.5% rests with the top ten. The CDR3 totals 12 residues. With 6 bases removed from V and 8 bases from J, the gap between germline ends came to 11 bases. The germline V gene has CDR1 MDHEN and CDR2 SYDVKM. This clonotype originated in an adult who received the AZD1222 COVID-19 vaccine. The chain employs TRBV28 and TRBJ2-4, with a possible D match to TRBD1 (5 bases). Sequencing used peripheral blood, obtained 28 days after the second AZD1222 dose. The CDR3 protein is CASSSGWYIQYF. The DNA of the CDR3 is TGTGCCAGCAGCTCAGGGTGGTACATTCAGTACTTC. Complete variable domain (other parts from reference TRBV28 and TRBJ2-4): DVKVTQSSRYLVKRTGEKVFLECVQDMDHENMFWYRQDPGLGLRLIYFSYDVKMKEKGDIPEGYSVSREKKERFSLILESASTNQTSMYLCASSSGWYIQYFGAGTRLSVL.